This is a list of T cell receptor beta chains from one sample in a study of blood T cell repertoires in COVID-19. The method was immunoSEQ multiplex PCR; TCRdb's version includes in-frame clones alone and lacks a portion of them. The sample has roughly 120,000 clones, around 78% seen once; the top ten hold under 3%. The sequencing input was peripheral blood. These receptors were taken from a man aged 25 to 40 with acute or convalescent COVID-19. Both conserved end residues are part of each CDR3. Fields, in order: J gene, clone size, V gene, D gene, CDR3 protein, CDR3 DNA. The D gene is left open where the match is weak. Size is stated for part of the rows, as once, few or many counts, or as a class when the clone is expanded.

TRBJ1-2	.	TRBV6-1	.	CASSEAVGTVNYGYTF	TGTGCCAGCAGTGAAGCGGTGGGGACTGTTAACTATGGCTACACCTTC
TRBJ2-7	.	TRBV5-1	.	CASSLGSAGTRGEQYF	TGCGCCAGCAGCTTGGGTTCCGCCGGGACACGCGGCGAGCAGTACTTC
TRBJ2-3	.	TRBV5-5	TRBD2	CASSYLAGGRDTQYF	TGTGCCAGCAGCTATCTAGCGGGGGGCCGGGATACGCAGTATTTT
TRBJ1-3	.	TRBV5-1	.	CASSLAGAGNTIYF	TGCGCCAGCAGCTTGGCAGGGGCTGGAAACACCATATATTTT
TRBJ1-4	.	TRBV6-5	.	CASTSLRAGNEKLFF	TGTGCCAGCACTTCGTTAAGGGCGGGTAATGAAAAACTGTTTTTT
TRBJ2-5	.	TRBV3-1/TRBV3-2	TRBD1	CASSHRQGGFETQYF	TGTGCCAGCAGCCACAGACAGGGTGGGTTTGAGACCCAGTACTTC
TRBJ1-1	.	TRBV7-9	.	CASSFLTGEEAFF	TGTGCCAGCAGCTTTCTCACAGGTGAAGAAGCTTTCTTT
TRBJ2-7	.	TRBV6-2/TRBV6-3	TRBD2	CASSYERGGFLSSYEQYF	TGTGCCAGCAGTTACGAGCGGGGGGGCTTTTTAAGCTCCTACGAGCAGTACTTC
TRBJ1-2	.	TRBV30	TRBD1	CAWSRGQLYGYTF	TGTGCCTGGAGTAGGGGACAGCTCTATGGCTACACCTTC
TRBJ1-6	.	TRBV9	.	CASSGDSPLHF	TGTGCCAGCAGCGGAGATTCACCCCTCCACTTT
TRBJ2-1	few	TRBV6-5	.	CASSPKGEYNEQFF	TGTGCCAGCAGTCCCAAGGGGGAGTACAATGAGCAGTTCTTC
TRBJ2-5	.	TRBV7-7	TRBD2	CASSLGGLAGQETQYF	TGTGCTAGCAGCTTAGGGGGACTAGCGGGGCAAGAGACCCAGTACTTC
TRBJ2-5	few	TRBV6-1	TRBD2	CASSVGTSGPQETQYF	TGTGCCAGCAGTGTCGGGACTAGCGGCCCTCAAGAGACCCAGTACTTC
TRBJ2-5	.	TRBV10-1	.	CASSESPIPQGRETQYF	TGCGCCAGCAGTGAGTCGCCTATCCCACAGGGAAGGGAGACCCAGTACTTC
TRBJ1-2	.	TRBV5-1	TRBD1	CASSGTGGNYGYTF	TGCGCCAGCAGCGGTACAGGGGGGAACTATGGCTACACCTTC
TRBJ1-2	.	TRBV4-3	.	CASSPAGNANYGYTF	TGCGCCAGCAGCCCAGCGGGGAATGCTAACTATGGCTACACCTTC
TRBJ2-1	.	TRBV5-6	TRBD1	CASSLSLWKIQGRYNEQFF	TGTGCCAGCAGCTTGAGTCTCTGGAAGATACAGGGGCGGTACAATGAGCAGTTCTTC
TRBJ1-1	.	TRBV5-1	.	CASSLVAGNTEAFF	TGCGCCAGCAGCTTGGTGGCGGGGAACACTGAAGCTTTCTTT
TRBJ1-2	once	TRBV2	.	CASTERSYYGYTF	TGTGCCAGCACCGAGAGGTCTTACTATGGCTACACCTTC
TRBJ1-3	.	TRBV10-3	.	CAISELDRPSGNTIYF	TGTGCCATCAGTGAGCTCGACAGGCCCTCTGGAAACACCATATATTTT
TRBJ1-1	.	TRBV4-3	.	CASSQETRGVTEAFF	TGCGCCAGCAGCCAAGAAACAAGGGGTGTTACTGAAGCTTTCTTT
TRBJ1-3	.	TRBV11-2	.	CASSSRGLSGNTIYF	TGTGCCAGCAGCTCAAGAGGGCTCTCTGGAAACACCATATATTTT
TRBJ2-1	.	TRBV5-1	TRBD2	CASSLTSGGAHEQFF	TGCGCCAGCAGCCTGACTAGCGGGGGGGCTCATGAGCAGTTCTTC
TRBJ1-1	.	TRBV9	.	CASSVAGDLSEAFF	TGTGCCAGCAGCGTTGCGGGGGACCTCAGTGAAGCTTTCTTT
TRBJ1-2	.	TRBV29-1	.	CSVEDIQAVGSLGGYTF	TGCAGCGTTGAAGATATTCAGGCAGTTGGCTCTTTAGGTGGCTACACCTTC
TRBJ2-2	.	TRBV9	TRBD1	CASSPSAGQGWTGELFF	TGTGCCAGCAGCCCTTCCGCCGGACAGGGTTGGACCGGGGAGCTGTTTTTT
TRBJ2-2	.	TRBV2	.	CASNLANTGELFF	TGTGCCAGCAATCTGGCCAACACCGGGGAGCTGTTTTTT
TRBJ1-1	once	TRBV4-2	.	CASSQGGSTEAFF	TGTGCCAGCAGCCAGGGAGGGTCCACTGAAGCTTTCTTT
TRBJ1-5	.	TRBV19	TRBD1	CASRDRGTNQPQHF	TGTGCCAGCCGGGACAGGGGTACCAATCAGCCCCAGCATTTT
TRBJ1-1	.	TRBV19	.	CASSIDRSKESFGEAFF	TGTGCCAGTAGTATAGATCGATCCAAGGAGTCGTTTGGGGAAGCTTTCTTT
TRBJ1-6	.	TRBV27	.	CASRDSYYNSPLHF	TGTGCCAGCAGGGACAGCTACTATAATTCACCCCTCCACTTT
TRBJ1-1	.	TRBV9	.	CASRERENTEAFF	TGTGCCAGCAGAGAGCGGGAGAACACTGAAGCTTTCTTT
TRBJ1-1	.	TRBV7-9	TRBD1	CASSSTGGRIEAFF	TGTGCCAGCAGCTCTACAGGGGGAAGGATTGAAGCTTTCTTT
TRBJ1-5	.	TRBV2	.	CARPTGGNSYSNQPQHF	TGTGCCAGACCTACCGGAGGGAACTCTTATAGCAATCAGCCCCAGCATTTT
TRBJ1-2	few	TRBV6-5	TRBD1	CASSSDDPGTGVTFF	TGTGCCAGCAGTAGCGATGACCCCGGGACAGGGGTGACCTTCTTC
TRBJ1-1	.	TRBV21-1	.	CASSTRTGGLNTEAFF	TGTGCCAGCAGCACCCGGACAGGGGGCTTGAACACTGAAGCTTTCTTT
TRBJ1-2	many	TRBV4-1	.	CASSPTTGDYGYTF	TGCGCCAGCAGCCCAACGACGGGAGACTATGGCTACACCTTC
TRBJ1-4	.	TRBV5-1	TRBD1	CASSPQGLGREKLFF	TGCGCCAGCAGCCCACAGGGGCTAGGGAGGGAAAAACTGTTTTTT
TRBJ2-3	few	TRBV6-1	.	CASSEQWAPDTQYF	TGTGCCAGCAGTGAACAGTGGGCTCCAGATACGCAGTATTTT
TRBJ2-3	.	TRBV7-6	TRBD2	CASSLATSGTYTDTQYF	TGTGCCAGCAGCTTAGCGACTAGCGGGACGTACACAGATACGCAGTATTTT
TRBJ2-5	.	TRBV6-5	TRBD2	CASMGAGTETQYF	TGTGCCAGCATGGGAGCGGGAACGGAGACCCAGTACTTC
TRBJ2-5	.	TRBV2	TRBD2	CASSASGQETQYF	TGTGCCAGCAGTGCTAGCGGCCAAGAGACCCAGTACTTC
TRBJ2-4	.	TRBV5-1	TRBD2	CASTSSGGSDIQYF	TGCGCCAGCACCTCTAGCGGGGGGTCCGACATTCAGTACTTC
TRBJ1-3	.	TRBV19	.	CATRGGSGNTIYF	TGTGCCACGCGGGGTGGCTCTGGAAACACCATATATTTT
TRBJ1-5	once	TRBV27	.	CASSVQGNQPQHF	TGTGCCAGCAGTGTTCAGGGCAATCAGCCCCAGCATTTT
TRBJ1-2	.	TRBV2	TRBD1	CASSLGQGHYGYTF	TGTGCCAGCAGCTTAGGACAGGGGCACTATGGCTACACCTTC
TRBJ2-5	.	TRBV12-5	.	CASGWSYGSEETQYF	TGTGCTAGTGGTTGGTCCTATGGCAGCGAAGAGACCCAGTACTTC
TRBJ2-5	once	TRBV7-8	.	CASSLFRQGLGETQYF	TGTGCCAGCAGCTTATTCAGGCAGGGGTTGGGCGAGACCCAGTACTTC
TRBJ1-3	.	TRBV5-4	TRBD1	CASSNRQGVPGNTIYF	TGTGCCAGCAGCAACCGACAGGGGGTACCCGGAAACACCATATATTTT
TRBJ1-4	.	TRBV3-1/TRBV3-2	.	CASSQRAPSTNEKLFF	TGTGCCAGCAGCCAGAGGGCCCCGTCGACTAATGAAAAACTGTTTTTT
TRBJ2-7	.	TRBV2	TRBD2	CASSTSGGNYEQYF	TGTGCCAGCAGTACTAGCGGGGGGAACTACGAGCAGTACTTC
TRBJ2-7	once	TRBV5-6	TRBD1	CASSLQGADEQYF	TGTGCCAGCAGCTTGCAGGGGGCGGACGAGCAGTACTTC
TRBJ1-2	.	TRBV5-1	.	CASSLNSGEYGYTF	TGCGCCAGCAGCTTGAATTCCGGAGAATATGGCTACACCTTC
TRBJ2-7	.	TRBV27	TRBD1	CASRRQGSYEQYF	TGTGCCAGCCGCAGACAGGGATCCTACGAGCAGTACTTC